This T cell receptor (beta chain) was documented in a study of spatial heterogeneity in lung cancer. Whole-study context: There were, on average, more than ten raw-read appearances for each unique TCR and UMI combination.

One entry per CDR3 protein, called by TCRdb with MiXCR from the 5' RACE reads. The sample contains more than 80,000 distinct CDR3 sequences, 12% of which appear only once. J gave up 3 bases and V 3 bases, and 12 bases lay outside the gene matches. Germline assignment: CDR1 SGDLS and CDR2 YYNGEE. This CDR3 comprises 18 residues. This sample's time point: sample taken at primary tumor resection. Unsorted whole RNA from tumor, nontumor lung or frozen PBMC underwent sequencing. This sequence joins TRBV9 and TRBJ2-2; 9 positions match TRBD2. This specimen consisted of PBMCs, obtained at surgery. The clonotype comes from a male donor with early-stage non-small cell lung cancer. The CDR3 loop is CASSETVGSGSYTGELFF. The CDR3 nucleotides read TGTGCCAGCAGCGAGACGGTTGGTAGCGGGAGCTACACCGGGGAGCTGTTTTTT.